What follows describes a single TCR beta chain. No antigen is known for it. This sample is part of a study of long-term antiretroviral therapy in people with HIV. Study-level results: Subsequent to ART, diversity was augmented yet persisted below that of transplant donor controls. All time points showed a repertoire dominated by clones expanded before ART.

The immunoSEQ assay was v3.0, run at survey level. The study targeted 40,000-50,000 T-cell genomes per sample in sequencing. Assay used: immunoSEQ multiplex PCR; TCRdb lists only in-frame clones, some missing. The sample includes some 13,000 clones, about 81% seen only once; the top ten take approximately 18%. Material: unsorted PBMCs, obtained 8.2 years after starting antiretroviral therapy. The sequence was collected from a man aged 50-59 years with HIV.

CDR3 nucleotides: TGCGCCAGCAGCTACAGTGACGGGCTGGACGAGCAGTACTTC. Protein product: CASSYSDGLDEQYF. The chain links TRBV5-1 to TRBJ2-7; no clear D. The CDR3 runs 14 residues. V was pared by 3 bases and J by 5 bases, with 15 bases between. Germline V gene lookup returns CDR1 SGHRS and CDR2 YFSETQ. Combining the CDR3 with reference TRBV5-1 and TRBJ2-7 gives the whole variable domain KAGVTQTPRYLIKTRGQQVTLSCSPISGHRSVSWYQQTPGQGLQFLFEYFSETQRNKGNFPGRFSGRQFSNSRSEMNVSTLELGDSALYLCASSYSDGLDEQYFGPGTRLTVT.